The clone carrying this T cell receptor beta chain was picked up one time. Its antigen is not identified. This specimen comes from a study of T-cell memory formation after mild COVID-19. Across the whole study: TCR clusters largely stayed donor specific.

Notes on the study in general: Clones that got smaller from day 15 to 85 had even CD4/CD8, while clones growing later tipped toward CD4+. Clones that contracted clustered mainly in CM and EM if CD4+ and in EMRA if CD8+.

Unmatched junction bases numbered 4, after V lost 9 bases and J lost 4 bases. Germline CDR1 and CDR2: ENHRY and SYGVKD. CDR3 size: 13 residues. It was 5'RACE with constant-segment primers that produced the TCR alpha and TCR beta cDNA libraries, which carried sample barcodes and UMIs. MiXCR was run by TCRdb on the 5' RACE reads, yielding one entry per CDR3 protein. The data contain around 30,000 distinct CDR3 sequences, 12% of them singletons. This chain links TRBV10-3 with TRBJ2-1; 9 bases map to TRBD2. This TCR was recovered from an adult woman who had mild COVID-19 (a few samples of this study predate the infection). Cell type and time point are not known. The sample consisted of PBMCs or a T cell subset sorted from them (not recorded which). CDR3 residues: CAMSSGIYNEQFF. The DNA of the CDR3 is TGTGCCATGTCTAGCGGGATTTACAATGAGCAGTTCTTC.